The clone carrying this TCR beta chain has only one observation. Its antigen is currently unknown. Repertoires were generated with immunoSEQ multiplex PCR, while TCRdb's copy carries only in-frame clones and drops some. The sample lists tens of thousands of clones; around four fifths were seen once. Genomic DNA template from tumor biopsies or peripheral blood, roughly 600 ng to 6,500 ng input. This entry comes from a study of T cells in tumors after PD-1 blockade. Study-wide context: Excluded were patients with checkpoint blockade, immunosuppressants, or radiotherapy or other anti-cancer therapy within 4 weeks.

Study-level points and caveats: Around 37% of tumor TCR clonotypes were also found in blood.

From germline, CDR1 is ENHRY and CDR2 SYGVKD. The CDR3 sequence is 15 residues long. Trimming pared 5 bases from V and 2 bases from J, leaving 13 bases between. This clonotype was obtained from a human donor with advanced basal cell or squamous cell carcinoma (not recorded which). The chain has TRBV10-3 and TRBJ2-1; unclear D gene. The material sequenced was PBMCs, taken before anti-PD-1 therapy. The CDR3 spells CAISSPSEPYNEQFF. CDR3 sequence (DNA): TGTGCCATCAGTTCTCCCAGCGAGCCCTACAATGAGCAGTTCTTC.